Detailed here is one TCR beta chain. What it binds is unknown. The sample belongs to a study of cytomegalovirus exposure and HLA in healthy donors. These donors were members of the roughly 120-subject validation cohort, a group separate from the approximately 700-subject first cohort. This table comes from immunoSEQ multiplex PCR, and its TCRdb copy is limited to in-frame clones, with some not included. This sample carries a few hundred thousand clones, roughly 88% of them seen once, and the ten largest clones take under 0.9%. The germline V and J ends were trimmed by 2 bases and 0 bases, with 8 bases remaining between them. This CDR3 region has 14 residues. CDR1 MNHEY and CDR2 SMNVEV come from the germline V gene (reference sequence). Study observations and caveats: Among TCR sequences, most were rare, though some public TCRs appeared in many donors. A classifier reportedly called cytomegalovirus status with high sensitivity and specificity.

The TCR comes from a woman under 30 in good health and CMV-seronegative. The chain uses TRBV27 and TRBJ2-7, with D maybe TRBD2 (5 bases). Sequenced sample: PBMCs. The CDR3 region is CASSLVGSSYEQYF. In DNA, the CDR3 is TGTGCCAGCAGTTTAGTGGGGAGCTCCTACGAGCAGTACTTC.